This T cell receptor (beta chain) originates from a study of beta chain features in type 1 diabetes. Germline CDR1 is SEHNR and CDR2 is FQNEAQ (reference sequence). The CDR3 runs 14 residues. V lost 5 bases to trimming and J lost 8 bases; unmatched junction nucleotides: 6. The authors reverse transcribed all of the isolated RNA, so sequencing captured expressed TCRB transcripts. Repertoires were generated with immunoSEQ multiplex PCR, while TCRdb's copy carries only in-frame clones and drops some. The data show about 160,000 clones, approximately 7.8% seen once. Study-wide results and limits: Type 1 diabetes patients had moderately but significantly shorter TCRB CDR3s in all four CD4+ subsets.

On this clone: Its antigen is not identified.

The chain links TRBV7-9 to TRBJ1-4; 9 bases match TRBD1. Material for sequencing was central memory CD4+ T cells from blood. The receptor comes from a woman between 40 and 55 years old with type 1 diabetes. CDR3 DNA sequence: TGTGCCAGCAGCAGCCGGGGACAGGGCGAAAAACTGTTTTTT. As protein: CASSSRGQGEKLFF.